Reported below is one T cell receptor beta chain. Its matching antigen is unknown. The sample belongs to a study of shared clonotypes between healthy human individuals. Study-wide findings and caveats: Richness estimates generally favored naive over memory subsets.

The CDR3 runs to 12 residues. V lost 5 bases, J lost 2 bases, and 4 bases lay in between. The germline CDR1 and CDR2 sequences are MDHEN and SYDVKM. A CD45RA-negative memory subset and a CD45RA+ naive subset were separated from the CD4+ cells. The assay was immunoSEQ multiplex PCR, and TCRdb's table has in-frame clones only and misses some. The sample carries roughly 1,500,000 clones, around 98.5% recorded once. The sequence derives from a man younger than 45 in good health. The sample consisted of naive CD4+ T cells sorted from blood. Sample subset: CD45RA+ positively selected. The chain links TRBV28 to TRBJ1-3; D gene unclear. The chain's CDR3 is CASSRPGNTIYF. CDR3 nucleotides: TGTGCCAGCAGTCGGCCTGGAAACACCATATATTTT.